This T cell receptor beta chain was identified in a study of human T cells and chemical hapten exposure. One entry per CDR3 protein, called by TCRdb with MiXCR from the RACE reads. The sample consists of about 35,000 distinct CDR3 sequences, around 6.4% of them appearing once. Trimming took 3 bases from V and 3 from J, leaving 8 bases between them. Germline V gene sequence: CDR1 SGHTA, CDR2 FQGNSA. The CDR3 is 14 residues long. This clonotype was seen many times. Time point meaning: patch test 1, 2 weeks after DPC sensitization. Treatment noted: therapeutic diphenylcyclopropenone sensitization with weekly scalp DPC. Blood, whole and unfractionated, served as the source for total RNA extraction.

This sequence joins TRBV7-2 and TRBJ1-4, with TRBD1 as a possible D gene (5 bases). Sequencing was performed on whole blood, taken in connection with sensitization to the hapten diphenylcyclopropenone (DPC). The clonotype was recovered from a woman aged 25 to 39 with alopecia areata. Some clones in this sample may be carry-over from other donors' samples. CDR3 bases: TGTGCCAGCAGCTTCCAGGGAGCTAATGAAAAACTGTTTTTT. As protein: CASSFQGANEKLFF. Drawing the rest from reference TRBV7-2 and TRBJ1-4, the complete variable domain is GAGVSQSPSNKVTEKGKDVELRCDPISGHTALYWYRQSLGQGLEFLIYFQGNSAPDKSGLPSDRFSAERTGGSVSTLTIQRTQQEDSAVYLCASSFQGANEKLFFGSGTQLSVL.